This T cell receptor beta chain was profiled in a study of OX40 agonist ivuxolimab in advanced cancers. Study-wide context: One hepatocellular carcinoma and two cutaneous melanoma patients partially responded.

CDR1 and CDR2 (germline): SGHVS, FNYEAQ. Trimming at V came to 2 bases and at J to 3 bases, leaving 11 bases not matched to a gene. The CDR3 has 18 amino acids. Patients were excluded for autoimmune disease history or systemic immunosuppression. The data were produced by immunoSEQ multiplex PCR, yet TCRdb's version contains in-frame clones alone and is incomplete. The sample records around 100,000 clones, roughly 91% being singletons. The sample was CD4+ or CD8+ T cells sorted from blood, taken in a trial of the OX40 agonist ivuxolimab. J is TRBJ2-2 and V is TRBV7-6, with 8 bases lining up with TRBD2. The receptor was derived from an adult with an advanced solid tumor such as melanoma, head and neck, liver or kidney cancer. The CDR3 loop is CASSLSIVGRAHTGELFF. The CDR3 region has the DNA TGTGCCAGCAGCTTATCCATCGTCGGGAGGGCCCACACCGGGGAGCTGTTTTTT. The full variable domain, its missing parts supplied by reference TRBV7-6 and TRBJ2-2, is GAGVSQSPRYKVTKRGQDVALRCDPISGHVSLYWYRQALGQGPEFLTYFNYEAQQDKSGLPNDRFSAERPEGSISTLTIQRTEQRDSAMYRCASSLSIVGRAHTGELFFGEGSRLTVL.